This T cell receptor (beta chain) was retrieved from a study of cytomegalovirus exposure and HLA in healthy donors. Study summary: Out of roughly 170 million T cells, an earlier analysis found around 110 million unique TCR beta sequences in total. Study findings and constraints: The productive fraction for most TCR beta V segments was about 87% or about 30% in an earlier analysis. Common viral pathogens were later found to be apparently linked to several of the most significant clusters.

The CDR3 totals 14 residues. CDR1 is SQVTM, CDR2 ANQGSEA, per germline. Trimming cost V 1 base and J 6 bases, with 13 bases left between them. It was with 60 Vbeta and 13 Jbeta primers that the PCR ran. The data were produced by immunoSEQ multiplex PCR, yet TCRdb's version contains in-frame clones alone and is incomplete. Its table lists approximately 110,000 clones. As to this clone: Its antigen is as yet unknown.

V gene TRBV29-1 combines with J gene TRBJ1-5; TRBD1 is a possible D gene (6 bases). The sample comprised PBMCs. This TCR was recovered from a young man in good health and CMV-seronegative. CDR3 residues: CSVEVGGAGQPQHF. As DNA, the CDR3 is TGCAGCGTTGAAGTAGGGGGGGCCGGTCAGCCCCAGCATTTT.